This section outlines one T cell receptor (beta chain) sequence together with its context. The antigen remains unidentified. The data were taken from a study of cytomegalovirus exposure and HLA in healthy donors. Study-level points and caveats: Later analysis associated a missense DCLRE1C variant with TCR beta V- and J-gene trimming. Researchers catalogued about 150 TCR beta chains as cytomegalovirus-associated. For most TCR beta V segments, an earlier analysis put the productive rate at about 87% or about 30% of the time. Relative to the approximately 630-donor mean, N-insertions were reportedly fewer in an Asian-associated ancestry cluster in a later analysis.

The PCR was carried out with 60 Vbeta primers and 13 Jbeta primers. The assay was immunoSEQ multiplex PCR, and TCRdb's table has in-frame clones only and misses some. The sample comprises 130,000 or so clones, about four fifths of which are singletons, and less than 2.5% rests with the top ten. The V and J ends lost 3 bases and 3 bases respectively, with 6 bases between them. This CDR3 comprises 12 residues. CDR1 GTSNPN and CDR2 SVGIG come from the germline V gene (reference sequence). This clonotype originated in a woman in her thirties or forties in good health and CMV-seronegative. Sequencing used PBMCs. This chain connects TRBV30 to TRBJ1-3, with unresolved D. CDR3 coding DNA: TGTGCCTGGAGCGAGCGTGGAAACACCATATATTTT. Translation: CAWSERGNTIYF.